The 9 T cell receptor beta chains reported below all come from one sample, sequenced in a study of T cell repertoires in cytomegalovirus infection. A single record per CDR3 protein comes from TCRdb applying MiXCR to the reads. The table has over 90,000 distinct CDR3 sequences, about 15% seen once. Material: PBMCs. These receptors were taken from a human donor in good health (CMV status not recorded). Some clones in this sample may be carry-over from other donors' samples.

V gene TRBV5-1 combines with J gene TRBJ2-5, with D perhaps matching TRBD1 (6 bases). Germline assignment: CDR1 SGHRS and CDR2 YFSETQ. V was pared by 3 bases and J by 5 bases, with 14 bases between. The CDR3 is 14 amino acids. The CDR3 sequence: CASSSTGTSETQYF. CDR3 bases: TGCGCCAGCAGCTCGACAGGCACCAGTGAGACCCAGTACTTC. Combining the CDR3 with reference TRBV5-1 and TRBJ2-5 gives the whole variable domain KAGVTQTPRYLIKTRGQQVTLSCSPISGHRSVSWYQQTPGQGLQFLFEYFSETQRNKGNFPGRFSGRQFSNSRSEMNVSTLELGDSALYLCASSSTGTSETQYFGPGTRLLVL.

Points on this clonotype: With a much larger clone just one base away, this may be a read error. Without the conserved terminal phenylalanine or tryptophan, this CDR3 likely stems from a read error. The CDR3 nucleotides are TGTGCCAGCAGCACACGACAGGTCGATGGTTACGAGCAGTACCTC. Translation gives CASSTRQVDGYEQYL. The chain combines TRBV7-2 with TRBJ2-7; D is possibly TRBD1 (6 bases). The CDR3 totals 15 residues. The V gene lost 5 bases and the J gene lost 4 bases, with 18 bases spanning the gap. The germline gives CDR1 SGHTA, CDR2 FQGNSA.

The CDR3 spells CASETGQPYEQYF. The CDR3, as DNA: TGTGCCAGCGAAACGGGACAGCCTTACGAGCAGTACTTC. The gene calls are TRBV25-1 and TRBJ2-7; 7 positions match TRBD1. In germline, CDR1 is MGHDK, CDR2 SYGVNS. CDR3 length: 13 residues. With V trimmed by 8 bases and J by 4 bases, 8 bases remained unmatched.

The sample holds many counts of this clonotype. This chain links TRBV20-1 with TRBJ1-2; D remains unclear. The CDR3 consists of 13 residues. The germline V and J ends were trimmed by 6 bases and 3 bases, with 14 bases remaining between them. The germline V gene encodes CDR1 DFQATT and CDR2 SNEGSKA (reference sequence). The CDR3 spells CSARANTDYGYTF. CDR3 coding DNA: TGCAGTGCCCGCGCCAACACCGACTATGGCTACACCTTC.

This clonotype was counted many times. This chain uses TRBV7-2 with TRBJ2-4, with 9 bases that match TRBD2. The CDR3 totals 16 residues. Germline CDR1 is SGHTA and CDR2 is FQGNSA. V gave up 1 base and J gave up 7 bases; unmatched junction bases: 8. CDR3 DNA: TGTGCCAGCAGCTTAGTGGTTAGCGGGGGCCGGAACATTCAGTACTTC. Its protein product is CASSLVVSGGRNIQYF.

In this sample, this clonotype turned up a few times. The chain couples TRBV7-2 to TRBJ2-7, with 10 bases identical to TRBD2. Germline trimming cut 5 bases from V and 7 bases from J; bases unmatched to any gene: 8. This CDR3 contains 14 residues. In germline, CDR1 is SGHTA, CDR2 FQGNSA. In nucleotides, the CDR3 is TGTGCCAGCAGCGCTAGCGGGGGCCCTAGGGAGCAGTACTTC. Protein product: CASSASGGPREQYF.

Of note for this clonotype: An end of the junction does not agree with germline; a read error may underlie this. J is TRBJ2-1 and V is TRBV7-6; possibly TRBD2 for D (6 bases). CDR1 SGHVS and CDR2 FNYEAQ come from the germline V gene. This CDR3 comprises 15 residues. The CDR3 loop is CASSLTRGSYNEQFF. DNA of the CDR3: TGTGCTAGCAGCTTAACGCGGGGCTCCTACAATGAGCAGTTCTTC.

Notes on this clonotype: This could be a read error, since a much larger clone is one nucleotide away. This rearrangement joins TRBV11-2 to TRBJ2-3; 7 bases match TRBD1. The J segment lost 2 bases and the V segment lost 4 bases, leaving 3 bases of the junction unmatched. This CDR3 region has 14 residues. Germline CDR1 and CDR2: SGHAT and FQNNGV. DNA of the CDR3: TGTGCCAGCAGCTGGGACAGAACCACAGATACGCAGTATTTT. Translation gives CASSWDRTTDTQYF.

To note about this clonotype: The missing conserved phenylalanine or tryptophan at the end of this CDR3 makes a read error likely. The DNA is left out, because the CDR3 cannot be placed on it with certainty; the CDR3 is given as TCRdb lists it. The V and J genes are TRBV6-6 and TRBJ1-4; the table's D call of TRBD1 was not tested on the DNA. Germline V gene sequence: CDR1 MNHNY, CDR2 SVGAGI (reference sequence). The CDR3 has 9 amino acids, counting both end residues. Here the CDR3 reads CASSCQGKV.